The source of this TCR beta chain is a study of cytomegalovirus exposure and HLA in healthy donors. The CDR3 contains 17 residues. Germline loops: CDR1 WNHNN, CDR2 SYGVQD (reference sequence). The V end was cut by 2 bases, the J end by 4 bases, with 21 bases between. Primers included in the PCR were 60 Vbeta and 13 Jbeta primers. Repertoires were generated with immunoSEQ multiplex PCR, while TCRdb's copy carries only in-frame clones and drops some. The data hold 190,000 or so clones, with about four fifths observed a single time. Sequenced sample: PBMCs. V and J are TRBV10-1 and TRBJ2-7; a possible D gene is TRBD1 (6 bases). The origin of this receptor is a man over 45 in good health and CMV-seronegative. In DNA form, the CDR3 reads TGCGCCAGCAGTGAGGGACAGATCCAGAAGACCTTTTACGAGCAGTACTTC. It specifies CASSEGQIQKTFYEQYF.